Presented here are 16 T cell receptor beta chains from one specimen sequenced in a study of blood T cell repertoires in COVID-19. Here immunoSEQ multiplex PCR was the method, and the copy in TCRdb shows in-frame clones only, minus some. Here the sample spans about 240,000 clones, roughly four fifths being singletons. Material for sequencing was peripheral blood. The receptors were gathered from an elderly woman with acute or convalescent COVID-19.

The chain employs TRBV24-1 and TRBJ2-5; TRBD2 agrees at 8 bases. The CDR3 runs to 16 residues. Trimming took 1 base from V and 0 from J; bases not matched to a gene: 3. Germline CDR1 is KGHDR and CDR2 is SFDVKD. CDR3 DNA sequence: TGTGCCACCAGTGATTTCGAGCGGGGGAACCAAGAGACCCAGTACTTC. Translating it yields CATSDFERGNQETQYF.

The chain couples TRBV11-2 to TRBJ2-2, with TRBD2 identical over 10 bases. CDR1 and CDR2 from the germline V gene are SGHAT and FQNNGV. V was pared by 3 bases and J by 3 bases, with 1 base of the junction left unmatched. The CDR3 covers 15 residues. DNA of the CDR3: TGTGCCAGCAGCTTCGGACTAGCGGACACCGGGGAGCTGTTTTTT. As protein: CASSFGLADTGELFF.

CDR3 region: CATSDPAAGSSTDTQYF. CDR3 DNA sequence: TGTGCCACCAGTGATCCGGCCGCGGGATCTAGCACAGATACGCAGTATTTT. J is TRBJ2-3 and V is TRBV24-1, with a possible D match to TRBD2 (6 bases). The germline V gene encodes CDR1 KGHDR and CDR2 SFDVKD. The CDR3 contains 17 residues. Trimming took 3 bases from V and 0 from J, leaving 15 bases between them.

This clone has only one observation. The rearrangement links TRBV5-1 to TRBJ2-1; 7 nucleotides match TRBD1. The ends lost 0 bases at V and 3 bases at J; junction bases unmatched: 6. Germline V gene lookup returns CDR1 SGHRS and CDR2 YFSETQ. The CDR3 has 16 amino acids. CDR3 sequence reads: CASSLGQGTVYNEQFF. For the CDR3, the DNA is TGCGCCAGCAGCTTGGGCCAGGGGACAGTCTACAATGAGCAGTTCTTC.

The rearrangement joins TRBV5-1 to TRBJ1-4; D is unresolved. Germline CDR1 and CDR2: SGHRS and YFSETQ. V gave up 5 bases and J gave up 0 bases, with 11 bases separating them. The CDR3 sequence is 15 residues long. The CDR3 DNA follows: TGCGCCAGCAGTACCGGTCGTACAACTAATGAAAAACTGTTTTTT. This codes for CASSTGRTTNEKLFF.

In its sample, this clone was seen a few times. The chain carries TRBV7-3 and TRBJ2-7; weak D call: TRBD2 (6 bases). Germline V gives CDR1 SGHTA, CDR2 FQGTGA. CDR3 length: 14 residues. V was pared by 2 bases and J by 2 bases, with 10 bases between. CDR3 bases: TGTGCCAGCAGCTTACAGGGAGGCCCCTACGAGCAGTACTTC. Amino acids: CASSLQGGPYEQYF.

V and J are TRBV15 and TRBJ2-3, with a weak D call TRBD2 (5 bases). The CDR3 covers 14 residues. Germline values: CDR1 LNHNV, CDR2 YYDKDF (reference sequence). V gave up 6 bases and J gave up 5 bases, with 15 bases separating them. The CDR3 protein is CATSSTRVIDTQYF. CDR3 DNA sequence: TGTGCCACCAGTTCGACGAGGGTGATAGATACGCAGTATTTT.

V and J are TRBV19 and TRBJ2-2, with TRBD1 matching 9 bases. Germline-derived CDR1 and CDR2 are LNHDA and SQIVND (reference sequence). V lost 4 bases to trimming and J lost 6 bases; unmatched junction nucleotides: 6. This CDR3 is built from 15 residues. In DNA, the CDR3 is TGTGCCAGTAGTAGGACAGGGGAGTTCGCCGGGGAGCTGTTTTTT. It yields the protein CASSRTGEFAGELFF.

The CDR3 DNA is TGTGCCAGCAGCTCCGGACTAGAGTCCTACAATGAGCAGTTCTTC. Its translation is CASSSGLESYNEQFF. The chain has TRBV9 and TRBJ2-1; 7 bases are shared with TRBD2. Per the germline V gene, CDR1 is SGDLS and CDR2 is YYNGEE. This CDR3 contains 15 residues. V shed 4 bases and J 1 base; nucleotides not matched to a gene: 5.

This clone came up once. The chain links TRBV30 to TRBJ1-2; D is perhaps TRBD1 (6 bases). Trimming pared 2 bases from V and 3 bases from J, leaving 25 bases between. The length of the CDR3 is 18 residues. CDR1 GTSNPN and CDR2 SVGIG come from the germline V gene (reference sequence). DNA for the CDR3: TGTGCCTGGAGTTGGTACAGGGTGGCCCCTGTCGACTACTATGGCTACACCTTC. This gives the protein CAWSWYRVAPVDYYGYTF. Filled out from reference TRBV30 and TRBJ1-2, the complete variable domain reads SQTIHQWPATLVQPVGSPLSLECTVEGTSNPNLYWYRQAAGRGLQLLFYSVGIGQISSEVPQNLSASRPQDRQFILSSKKLLLSDSGFYLCAWSWYRVAPVDYYGYTFGSGTRLTVV.

The chain employs TRBV7-9 and TRBJ1-3; D not resolved. Germline lookup yields CDR1 SEHNR and CDR2 FQNEAQ (reference sequence). Trimming took off 3 bases at V and 0 bases at J, with 12 bases between the two ends. The CDR3 runs to 16 residues. In nucleotides, the CDR3 is TGTGCCAGCAGCTTGGGGAGGGCGGGCTCTGGAAACACCATATATTTT. Residues: CASSLGRAGSGNTIYF.

The chain has TRBV19 and TRBJ1-5; maybe TRBD1 (5 bases). There are 15 residues in the CDR3. Germline V gene lookup returns CDR1 LNHDA and CDR2 SQIVND (reference sequence). V was cut by 3 bases and J by 0 bases, with 9 bases left in between. DNA for the CDR3: TGTGCCAGTAGTATGGAGGGGTTTAGCAATCAGCCCCAGCATTTT. It translates to CASSMEGFSNQPQHF.

This rearrangement joins TRBV18 to TRBJ2-3; D remains ambiguous. The V gene's germline CDR1 is KGHSH and CDR2 LQKENI. V was trimmed by 6 bases and J by 2 bases, leaving 18 bases between them. The CDR3 consists of 16 residues. The CDR3 bases are TGTGCCAGCTCCAGATCCGCTGGCGGAGACACAGATACGCAGTATTTT. Translating gives CASSRSAGGDTDTQYF. The full variable domain, with the rest looked up from reference TRBV18 and TRBJ2-3, is NAGVMQNPRHLVRRRGQEARLRCSPMKGHSHVYWYRQLPEEGLKFMVYLQKENIIDESGMPKERFSAEFPKEGPSILRIQQVVRGDSAAYFCASSRSAGGDTDTQYFGPGTRLTVL.

This clone has more than one count but fewer than ten. In DNA form, the CDR3 reads TGTGCCAGCAGTACAGGGACGACTAGCACAGATACGCAGTATTTT. Residues: CASSTGTTSTDTQYF. V usage is TRBV6-5 and J usage is TRBJ2-3, with a possible D match to TRBD1 (6 bases). Germline CDR1 reads MNHEY; CDR2 reads SVGAGI. Trimming took off 5 bases at V and 0 bases at J, with 12 bases between the two ends. The length of the CDR3 is 15 residues.

This clone showed up just once. V gene TRBV6-5 combines with J gene TRBJ2-7; D might be TRBD2 (5 bases). CDR3 length: 13 amino acids. Per germline, CDR1 MNHEY and CDR2 SVGAGI. Trimming removed 7 bases at V and 3 bases at J, with 13 bases between. The CDR3 nucleotides are TGTGCCAGCAAGAGCTTCGGGGACTACGAGCAGTACTTC. Translation: CASKSFGDYEQYF.

The chain carries TRBV29-1 and TRBJ1-2; 7 nucleotides align to TRBD1. CDR3 size: 13 residues. Germline CDR1 and CDR2: SQVTM and ANQGSEA. The trim removed 5 bases at V and 2 bases at J, leaving 5 bases unmatched. The CDR3 reads CSVSQGGNYGYTF. CDR3 nucleotides: TGCAGCGTTTCCCAGGGGGGAAACTATGGCTACACCTTC.